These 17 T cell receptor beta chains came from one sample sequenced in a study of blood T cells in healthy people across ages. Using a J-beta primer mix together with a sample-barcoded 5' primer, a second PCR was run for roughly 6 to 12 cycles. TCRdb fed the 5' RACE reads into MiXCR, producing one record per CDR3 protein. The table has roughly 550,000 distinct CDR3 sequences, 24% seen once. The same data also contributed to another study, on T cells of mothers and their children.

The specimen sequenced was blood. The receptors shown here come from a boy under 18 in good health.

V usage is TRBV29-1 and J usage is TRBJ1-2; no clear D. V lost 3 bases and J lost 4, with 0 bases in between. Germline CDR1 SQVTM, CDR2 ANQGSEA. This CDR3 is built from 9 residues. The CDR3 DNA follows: TGCAGCGTTGACTATGGCTACACCTTC. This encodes CSVDYGYTF.

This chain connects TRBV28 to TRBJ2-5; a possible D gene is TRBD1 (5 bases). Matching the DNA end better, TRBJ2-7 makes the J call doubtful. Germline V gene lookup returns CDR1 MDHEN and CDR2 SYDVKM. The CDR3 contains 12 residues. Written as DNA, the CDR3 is TGTGCCAGCAGCTTAGATGGGGCCGAGCAGTACTTC. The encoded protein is CASSLDGAEQYF.

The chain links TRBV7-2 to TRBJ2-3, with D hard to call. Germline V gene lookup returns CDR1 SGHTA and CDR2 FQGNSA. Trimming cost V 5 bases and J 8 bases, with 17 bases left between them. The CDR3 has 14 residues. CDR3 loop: CASSPRGDRRTQYF. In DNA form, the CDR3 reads TGTGCCAGCAGCCCCCGCGGAGATCGGCGTACGCAGTATTTT.

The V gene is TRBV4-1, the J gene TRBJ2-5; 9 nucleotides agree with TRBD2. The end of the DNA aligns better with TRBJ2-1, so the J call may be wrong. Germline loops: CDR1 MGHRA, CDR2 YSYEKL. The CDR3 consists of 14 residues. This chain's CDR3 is CASSQKLAGNEQFF. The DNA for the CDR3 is TGCGCCAGCAGCCAAAAACTAGCGGGCAATGAGCAGTTCTTC.

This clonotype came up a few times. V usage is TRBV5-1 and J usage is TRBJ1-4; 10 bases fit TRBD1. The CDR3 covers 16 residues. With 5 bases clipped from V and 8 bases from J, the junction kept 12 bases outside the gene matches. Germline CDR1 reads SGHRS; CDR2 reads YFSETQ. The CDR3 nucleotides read TGCGCCAGCAGGCCAAACTCCGGGACAGGGGACGAAAAACTGTTTTTT. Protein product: CASRPNSGTGDEKLFF.

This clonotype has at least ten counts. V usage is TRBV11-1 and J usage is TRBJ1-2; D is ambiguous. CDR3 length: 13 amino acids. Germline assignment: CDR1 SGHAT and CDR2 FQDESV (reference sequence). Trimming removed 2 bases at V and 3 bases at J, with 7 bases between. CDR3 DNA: TGTGCCAGCAGCTTACAAAAGGACTATGGCTACACCTTC. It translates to CASSLQKDYGYTF. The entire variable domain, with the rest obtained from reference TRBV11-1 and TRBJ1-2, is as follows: EAEVAQSPRYKITEKSQAVAFWCDPISGHATLYWYRQILGQGPELLVQFQDESVVDDSQLPKDRFSAERLKGVDSTLKIQPAELGDSAMYLCASSLQKDYGYTFGSGTRLTVV.

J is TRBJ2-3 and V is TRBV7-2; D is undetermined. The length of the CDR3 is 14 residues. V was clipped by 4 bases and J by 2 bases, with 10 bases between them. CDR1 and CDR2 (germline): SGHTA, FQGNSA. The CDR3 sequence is CASSSPALTDTQYF. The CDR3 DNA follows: TGTGCCAGCAGCTCCCCGGCCCTCACAGATACGCAGTATTTT.

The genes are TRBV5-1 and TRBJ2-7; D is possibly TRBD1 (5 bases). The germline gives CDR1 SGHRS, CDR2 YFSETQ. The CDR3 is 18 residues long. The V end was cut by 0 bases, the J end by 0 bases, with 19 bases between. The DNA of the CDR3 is TGCGCCAGCAGCTTGGGGGGTAGCAGGGCCTCATTCTCCTACGAGCAGTACTTC. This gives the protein CASSLGGSRASFSYEQYF.

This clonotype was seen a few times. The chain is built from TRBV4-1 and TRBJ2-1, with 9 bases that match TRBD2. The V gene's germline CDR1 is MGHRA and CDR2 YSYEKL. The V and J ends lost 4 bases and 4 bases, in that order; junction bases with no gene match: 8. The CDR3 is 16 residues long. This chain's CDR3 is CASSPARLAEYNEQFF. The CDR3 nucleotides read TGCGCCAGCAGCCCAGCCCGACTAGCGGAATACAATGAGCAGTTCTTC.

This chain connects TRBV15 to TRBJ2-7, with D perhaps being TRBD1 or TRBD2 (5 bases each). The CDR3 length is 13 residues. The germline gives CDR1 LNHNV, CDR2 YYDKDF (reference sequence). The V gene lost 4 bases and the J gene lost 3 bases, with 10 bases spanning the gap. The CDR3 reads CATSISGGYEQYF. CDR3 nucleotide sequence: TGTGCCACCAGCATCTCTGGGGGCTACGAGCAGTACTTC.

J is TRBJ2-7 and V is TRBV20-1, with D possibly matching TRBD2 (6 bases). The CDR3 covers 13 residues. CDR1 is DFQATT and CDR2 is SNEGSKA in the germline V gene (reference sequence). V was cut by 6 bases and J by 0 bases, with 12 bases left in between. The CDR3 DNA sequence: TGCAGTGCCACCAGCGGGCTCTCCTACGAGCAGTACTTC. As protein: CSATSGLSYEQYF.

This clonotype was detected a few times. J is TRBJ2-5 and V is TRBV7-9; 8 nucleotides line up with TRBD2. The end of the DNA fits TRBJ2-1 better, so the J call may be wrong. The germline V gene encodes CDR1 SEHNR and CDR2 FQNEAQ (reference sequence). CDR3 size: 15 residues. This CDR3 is CASISGGATYNEQFF. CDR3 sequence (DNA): TGTGCCAGCATTTCCGGGGGGGCGACCTACAATGAGCAGTTCTTC.

CDR3 loop: CSARHVGQGASYNSPLHF. DNA for the CDR3: TGCAGTGCTAGGCATGTGGGACAGGGAGCCTCCTATAATTCACCCCTCCACTTT. This chain joins TRBV20-1 and TRBJ1-6, with 9 nucleotides matching TRBD1. This CDR3 spans 18 amino acids. Germline assignment: CDR1 DFQATT and CDR2 SNEGSKA (reference sequence). The trim removed 3 bases at V and 0 bases at J, leaving 9 bases unmatched.

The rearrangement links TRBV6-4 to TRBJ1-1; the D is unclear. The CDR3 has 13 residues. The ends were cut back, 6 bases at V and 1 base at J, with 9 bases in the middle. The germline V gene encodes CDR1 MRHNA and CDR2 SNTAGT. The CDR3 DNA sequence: TGTGCCAGCAGCGCTAAAGAGAACACTGAAGCTTTCTTT. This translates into CASSAKENTEAFF.

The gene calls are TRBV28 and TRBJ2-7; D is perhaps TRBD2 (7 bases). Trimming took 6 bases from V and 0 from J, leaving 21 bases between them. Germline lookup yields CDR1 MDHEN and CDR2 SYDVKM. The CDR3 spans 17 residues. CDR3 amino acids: CASRGGEEWPSSYEQYF. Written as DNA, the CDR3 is TGTGCCAGCAGAGGGGGGGAAGAATGGCCTAGCTCCTACGAGCAGTACTTC. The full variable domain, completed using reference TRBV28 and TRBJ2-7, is DVKVTQSSRYLVKRTGEKVFLECVQDMDHENMFWYRQDPGLGLRLIYFSYDVKMKEKGDIPEGYSVSREKKERFSLILESASTNQTSMYLCASRGGEEWPSSYEQYFGPGTRLTVT.

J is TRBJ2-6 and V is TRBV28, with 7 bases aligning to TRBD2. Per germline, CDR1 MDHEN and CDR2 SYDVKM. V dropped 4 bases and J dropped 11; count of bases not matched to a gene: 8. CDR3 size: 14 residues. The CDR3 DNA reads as TGTGCCAGCAGTTCCGGGACTATCTCCCACGTCCTGACTTTC. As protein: CASSSGTISHVLTF.

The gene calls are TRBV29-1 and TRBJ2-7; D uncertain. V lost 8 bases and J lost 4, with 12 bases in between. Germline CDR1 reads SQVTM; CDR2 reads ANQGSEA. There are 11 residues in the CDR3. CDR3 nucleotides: TGCAGCACGATTGTAGGTTACGAGCAGTACTTC. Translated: CSTIVGYEQYF.